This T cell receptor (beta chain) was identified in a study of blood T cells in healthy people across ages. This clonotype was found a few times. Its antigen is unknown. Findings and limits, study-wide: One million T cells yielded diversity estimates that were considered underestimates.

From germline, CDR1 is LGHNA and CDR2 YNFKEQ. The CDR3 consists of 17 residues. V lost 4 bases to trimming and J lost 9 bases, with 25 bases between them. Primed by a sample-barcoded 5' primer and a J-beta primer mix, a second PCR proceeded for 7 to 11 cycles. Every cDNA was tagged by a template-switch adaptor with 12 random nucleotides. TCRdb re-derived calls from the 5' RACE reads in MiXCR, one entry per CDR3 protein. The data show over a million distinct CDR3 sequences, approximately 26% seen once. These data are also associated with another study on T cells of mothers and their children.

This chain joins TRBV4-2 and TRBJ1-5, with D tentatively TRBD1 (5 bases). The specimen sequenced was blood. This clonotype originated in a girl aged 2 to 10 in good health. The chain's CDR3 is CASSPRSRDGERGPQHF. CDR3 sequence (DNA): TGTGCCAGCAGCCCACGTAGTCGGGACGGCGAAAGGGGGCCCCAGCATTTT.